The 13 T cell receptor beta chains below were found in one sample sequenced in a study of T-cell reconstitution after alpha-beta-depleted transplantation in children. Library preparation (for TCRbeta) was performed with unique molecular identifiers. TCRdb analysed the PCR reads with MiXCR anew, one entry per CDR3 protein. Of 640,000 or so distinct CDR3 sequences listed, roughly 17% were seen once; the top ten hold 1.1%. This sample comprised PBMCs from the stem cell graft donor, obtained from the stem cell graft. The origin of the receptors is a human donor who donated a stem cell graft to a child with acute myeloid leukemia.

This clonotype was detected a few times. This chain connects TRBV7-2 to TRBJ2-5; 8 bases map to TRBD1. V was clipped by 3 bases and J by 5 bases; unmatched bases: 8. The CDR3 has 15 residues. Germline V gene lookup returns CDR1 SGHTA and CDR2 FQGNSA. CDR3 sequence reads: CASSFLQGVGETQYF. Here the CDR3 DNA reads TGTGCCAGCAGCTTCTTACAGGGGGTGGGTGAGACCCAGTACTTC. Combining the CDR3 with reference TRBV7-2 and TRBJ2-5 gives the whole variable domain GAGVSQSPSNKVTEKGKDVELRCDPISGHTALYWYRQSLGQGLEFLIYFQGNSAPDKSGLPSDRFSAERTGGSVSTLTIQRTQQEDSAVYLCASSFLQGVGETQYFGPGTRLLVL.

This clonotype was observed many times. This rearrangement joins TRBV12-3 or TRBV12-4 to TRBJ2-1, with 9 bases aligning to TRBD2. The CDR3 has 16 residues. V shed 6 bases and J 5 bases; nucleotides not matched to a gene: 11. The CDR3: CASSWASGDQDNEQFF. Written as DNA, the CDR3 is TGTGCCAGCAGCTGGGCTAGCGGGGATCAAGACAATGAGCAGTTCTTC.

Only a few counts were recorded for this clonotype. V gene TRBV28 combines with J gene TRBJ2-7; 7 nucleotides line up with TRBD2. V trimming: 9 bases; J trimming: 3 bases; junction bases outside the gene matches: 8. The CDR3 consists of 13 residues. Germline values: CDR1 MDHEN, CDR2 SYDVKM. The DNA of the CDR3 is TGTGCCAGTATGAGCGGGGAAGACTACGAGCAGTACGTC. It is translated as CASMSGEDYEQYV.

This clonotype has a handful of counts. The chain combines TRBV20-1 with TRBJ2-2, with D perhaps TRBD1 (5 bases). From germline, CDR1 is DFQATT and CDR2 SNEGSKA (reference sequence). The ends were cut back, 3 bases at V and 2 bases at J, with 10 bases in the middle. The CDR3 extends over 14 amino acids. The CDR3 DNA reads as TGCAGTGCTAGTCACCGGACAAACACCGGGGAGCTGTTTTTT. Amino acid sequence: CSASHRTNTGELFF.

This chain joins TRBV7-2 and TRBJ2-1, with 7 bases aligning to TRBD1. The CDR3 is 16 residues long. Germline loops: CDR1 SGHTA, CDR2 FQGNSA. V was clipped by 7 bases and J by 4 bases; unmatched bases: 13. Here the CDR3 reads CASTGMFGTAYNEQFF. Written as DNA, the CDR3 is TGTGCCAGCACCGGAATGTTCGGGACAGCGTACAATGAGCAGTTCTTC. The full variable domain, with the rest looked up from reference TRBV7-2 and TRBJ2-1, is GAGVSQSPSNKVTEKGKDVELRCDPISGHTALYWYRQSLGQGLEFLIYFQGNSAPDKSGLPSDRFSAERTGGSVSTLTIQRTQQEDSAVYLCASTGMFGTAYNEQFFGPGTRLTVL.

This clonotype was counted many times. CDR3 bases: TGCAGCGTTGGGGGTCGACAGGGGGCGCAGGCTGGAAACACCATATATTTT. Protein product: CSVGGRQGAQAGNTIYF. The J gene is TRBJ1-3, the V gene TRBV29-1; TRBD1 matches 10 bases. V shed 4 bases, J shed 2 bases, and the junction held 11 bases outside the gene matches. The germline V gene encodes CDR1 SQVTM and CDR2 ANQGSEA. The CDR3 extends over 17 amino acids.

This clonotype was observed a handful of times. The rearrangement uses TRBV20-1 and TRBJ2-7; TRBD2 might be the D (7 bases). V was cut by 3 bases and J by 5 bases, with 17 bases left in between. The CDR3 totals 14 residues. Germline lookup yields CDR1 DFQATT and CDR2 SNEGSKA (reference sequence). CDR3 region: CSASSGGHAHEQYV. CDR3 bases: TGCAGTGCTAGCTCCGGGGGGCATGCCCACGAGCAGTACGTC.

This clonotype was observed at least ten times. This chain links TRBV27 with TRBJ2-5; D may be TRBD1 or TRBD2 (5 bases each). V gave up 7 bases and J gave up 4 bases, with 16 bases separating them. Per germline, CDR1 MNHEY and CDR2 SMNVEV (reference sequence). The CDR3 is 14 amino acids. For the CDR3, the DNA is TGTGCCAGCAACGAAATGGGGGAGCGAGAGACCCAGTACTTC. Residues: CASNEMGERETQYF.

The chain links TRBV5-6 to TRBJ2-3; D is possibly TRBD2 (5 bases). Germline assignment: CDR1 SGHDT and CDR2 YYEEEE. CDR3 length equals 14 residues. V lost 4 bases, J lost 3 bases, and 12 bases lay in between. The CDR3 sequence is CASSHELVTDTQYF. The CDR3 nucleotides read TGTGCCAGCAGCCATGAACTAGTAACAGATACGCAGTATTTT.

The chain carries TRBV5-1 and TRBJ2-1; TRBD2 matches at 16 bases. This CDR3 has 17 residues. The germline V gene encodes CDR1 SGHRS and CDR2 YFSETQ. J was trimmed by 10 bases and V by 4 bases; bases with no gene match: 11. The chain's CDR3 is CASSILGTSGGAAEQFF. The CDR3, as DNA: TGCGCCAGCAGCATTCTAGGGACTAGCGGGGGGGCGGCCGAGCAGTTCTTC.

This clonotype was counted ten times or more. In DNA, the CDR3 is TGTGCCAGCAGCTCAGCCGGTAGCGGGGGGCAAGAGACCCAGTACTTC. This encodes CASSSAGSGGQETQYF. The V gene is TRBV13, the J gene TRBJ2-5; 10 nucleotides line up with TRBD2. This CDR3 contains 16 residues. The germline gives CDR1 PRHDT, CDR2 FYEKMQ (reference sequence). The V and J ends lost 4 bases and 2 bases, in that order; junction bases with no gene match: 7. The full variable domain, its missing parts supplied by reference TRBV13 and TRBJ2-5, is AAGVIQSPRHLIKEKRETATLKCYPIPRHDTVYWYQQGPGQDPQFLISFYEKMQSDKGSIPDRFSAQQFSDYHSELNMSSLELGDSALYFCASSSAGSGGQETQYFGPGTRLLVL.

The V and J genes are TRBV24-1 and TRBJ2-2, with unresolved D. This CDR3 is 18 amino acids long. CDR1 is KGHDR, CDR2 SFDVKD, per germline. Trimming took off 0 bases at V and 1 base at J, with 14 bases between the two ends. CDR3 region: CATSDLTPRTGNTGELFF. CDR3 coding DNA: TGTGCCACCAGTGATTTGACCCCCCGGACCGGGAACACCGGGGAGCTGTTTTTT.

This chain joins TRBV25-1 and TRBJ2-5, with 9 bases matching TRBD1. V was pared by 8 bases and J by 1 base, with 5 bases of the junction left unmatched. The CDR3 runs 14 residues. Germline CDR1 MGHDK, CDR2 SYGVNS. The CDR3 loop is CASGDREGQETQYF. The CDR3 nucleotides are TGTGCCAGCGGGGACAGGGAGGGCCAAGAGACCCAGTACTTC.